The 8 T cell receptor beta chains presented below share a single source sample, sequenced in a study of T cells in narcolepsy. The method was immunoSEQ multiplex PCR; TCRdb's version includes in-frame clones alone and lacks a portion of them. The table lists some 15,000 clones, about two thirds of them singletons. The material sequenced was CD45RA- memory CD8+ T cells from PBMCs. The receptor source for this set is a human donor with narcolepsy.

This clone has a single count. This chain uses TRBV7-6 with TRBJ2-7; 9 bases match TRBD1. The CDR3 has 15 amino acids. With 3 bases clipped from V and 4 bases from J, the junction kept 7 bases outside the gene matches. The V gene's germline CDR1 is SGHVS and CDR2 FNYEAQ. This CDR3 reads CASSFTGTGMYEQYF. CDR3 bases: TGTGCCAGCAGCTTCACCGGGACAGGGATGTACGAGCAGTACTTC. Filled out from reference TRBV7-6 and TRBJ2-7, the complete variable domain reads GAGVSQSPRYKVTKRGQDVALRCDPISGHVSLYWYRQALGQGPEFLTYFNYEAQQDKSGLPNDRFSAERPEGSISTLTIQRTEQRDSAMYRCASSFTGTGMYEQYFGPGTRLTVT.

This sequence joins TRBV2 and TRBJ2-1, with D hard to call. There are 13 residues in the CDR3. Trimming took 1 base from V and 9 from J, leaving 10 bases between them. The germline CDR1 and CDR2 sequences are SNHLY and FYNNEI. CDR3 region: CASSEEAGREQFF. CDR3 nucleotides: TGTGCCAGCAGTGAAGAAGCCGGGCGTGAGCAGTTCTTC.

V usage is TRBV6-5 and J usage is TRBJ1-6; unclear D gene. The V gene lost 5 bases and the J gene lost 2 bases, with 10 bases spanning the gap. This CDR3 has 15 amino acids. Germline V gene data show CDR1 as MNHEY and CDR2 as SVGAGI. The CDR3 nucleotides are TGTGCCAGCAGTCGATCCGGGACCTATAATTCACCCCTCCACTTT. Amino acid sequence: CASSRSGTYNSPLHF.

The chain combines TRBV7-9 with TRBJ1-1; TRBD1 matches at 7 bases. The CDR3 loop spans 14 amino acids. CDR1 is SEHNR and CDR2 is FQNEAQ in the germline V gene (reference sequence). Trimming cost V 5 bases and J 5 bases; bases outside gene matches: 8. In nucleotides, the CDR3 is TGTGCCAGCAGCCTTAGGGGCAGGGGGACTGAAGCTTTCTTT. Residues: CASSLRGRGTEAFF.

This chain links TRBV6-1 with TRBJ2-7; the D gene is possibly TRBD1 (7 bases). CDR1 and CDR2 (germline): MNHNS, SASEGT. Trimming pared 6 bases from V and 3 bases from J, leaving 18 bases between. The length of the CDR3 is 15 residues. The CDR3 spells CASSEGGQRVYEQYF. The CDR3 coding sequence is TGTGCCAGCAGCGAGGGGGGACAGAGAGTCTACGAGCAGTACTTC.

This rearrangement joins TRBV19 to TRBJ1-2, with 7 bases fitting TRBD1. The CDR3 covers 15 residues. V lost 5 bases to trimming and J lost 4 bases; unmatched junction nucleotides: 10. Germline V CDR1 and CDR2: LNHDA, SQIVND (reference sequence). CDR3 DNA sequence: TGTGCCAGTAGTCCCTGGACAGGACGGGTCTATGGCTACACCTTC. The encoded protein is CASSPWTGRVYGYTF.

CDR3 bases: TGTGCCAGCAGCTCCGCAGGGGTCGGGGCCAACGTCCTGACTTTC. This translates into CASSSAGVGANVLTF. The rearrangement links TRBV5-5 to TRBJ2-6; D may be TRBD1 (6 bases). V dropped 3 bases and J dropped 4 bases, with 11 bases sitting between them. CDR3 length: 15 amino acids. Per the germline V gene, CDR1 is SGHKS and CDR2 is YYEKEE (reference sequence). Combining the CDR3 with reference TRBV5-5 and TRBJ2-6 gives the whole variable domain DAGVTQSPTHLIKTRGQQVTLRCSPISGHKSVSWYQQVLGQGPQFIFQYYEKEERGRGNFPDRFSARQFPNYSSELNVNALLLGDSALYLCASSSAGVGANVLTFGAGSRLTVL.

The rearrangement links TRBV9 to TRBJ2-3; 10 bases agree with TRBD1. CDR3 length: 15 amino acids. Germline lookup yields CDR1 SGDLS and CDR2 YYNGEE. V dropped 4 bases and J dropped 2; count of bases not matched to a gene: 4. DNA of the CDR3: TGTGCCAGCAGCCCGGGACAGGGGACCACAGATACGCAGTATTTT. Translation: CASSPGQGTTDTQYF.